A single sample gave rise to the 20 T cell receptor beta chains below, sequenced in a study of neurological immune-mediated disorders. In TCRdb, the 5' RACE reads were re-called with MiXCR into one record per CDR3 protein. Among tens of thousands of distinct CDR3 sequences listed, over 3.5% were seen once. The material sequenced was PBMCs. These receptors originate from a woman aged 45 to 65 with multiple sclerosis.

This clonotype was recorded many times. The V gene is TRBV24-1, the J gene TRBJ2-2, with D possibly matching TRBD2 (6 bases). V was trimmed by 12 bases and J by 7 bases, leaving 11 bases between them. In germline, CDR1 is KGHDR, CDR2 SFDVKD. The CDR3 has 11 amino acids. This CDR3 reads CAVGGIGELFF. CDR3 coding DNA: TGTGCCGTCGGGGGAATCGGGGAGCTGTTTTTT.

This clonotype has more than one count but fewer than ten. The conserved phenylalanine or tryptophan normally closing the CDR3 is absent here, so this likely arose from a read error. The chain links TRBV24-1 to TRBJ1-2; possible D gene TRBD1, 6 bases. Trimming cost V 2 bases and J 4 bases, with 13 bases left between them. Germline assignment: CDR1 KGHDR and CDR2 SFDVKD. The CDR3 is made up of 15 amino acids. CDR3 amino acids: CATSDWTAGPYGYTN. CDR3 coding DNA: TGTGCCACCAGTGATTGGACAGCAGGGCCCTATGGCTACACCAAC.

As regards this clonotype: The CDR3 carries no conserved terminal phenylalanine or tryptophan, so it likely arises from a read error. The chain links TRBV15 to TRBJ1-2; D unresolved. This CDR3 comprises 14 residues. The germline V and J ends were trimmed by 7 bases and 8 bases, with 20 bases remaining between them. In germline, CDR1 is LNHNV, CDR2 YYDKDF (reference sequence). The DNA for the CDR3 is TGTGCCACCAACACCCTTCTAAGCGCCAGAGGCTACACCATC. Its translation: CATNTLLSARGYTI.

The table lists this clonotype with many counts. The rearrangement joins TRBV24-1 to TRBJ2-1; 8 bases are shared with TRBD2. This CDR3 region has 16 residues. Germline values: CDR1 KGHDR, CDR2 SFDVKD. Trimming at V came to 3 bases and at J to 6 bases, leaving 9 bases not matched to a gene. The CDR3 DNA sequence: TGTGCCACCAGTGATCCGACTAGCGCTTCGCCCAATGAGCAGTTCTTC. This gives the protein CATSDPTSASPNEQFF.

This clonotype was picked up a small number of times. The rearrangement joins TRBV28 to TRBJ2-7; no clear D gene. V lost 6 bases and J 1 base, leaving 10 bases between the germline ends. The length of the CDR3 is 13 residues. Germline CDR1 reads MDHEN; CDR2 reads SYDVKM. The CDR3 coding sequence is TGTGCCAGCAGCACCCCCGAGTCCTACGAGCAGTACTTC. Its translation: CASSTPESYEQYF.

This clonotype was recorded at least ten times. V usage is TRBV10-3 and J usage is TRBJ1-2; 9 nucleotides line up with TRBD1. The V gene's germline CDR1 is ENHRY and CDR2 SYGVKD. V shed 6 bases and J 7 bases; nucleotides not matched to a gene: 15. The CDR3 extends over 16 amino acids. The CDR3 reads CAIRQSRDRDVRGYTF. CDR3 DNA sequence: TGTGCCATCAGACAATCCCGGGACAGGGATGTTCGTGGCTACACCTTC.

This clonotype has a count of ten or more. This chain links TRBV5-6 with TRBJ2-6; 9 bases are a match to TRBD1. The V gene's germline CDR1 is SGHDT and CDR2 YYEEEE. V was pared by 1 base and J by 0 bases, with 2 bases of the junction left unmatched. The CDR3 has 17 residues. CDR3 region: CASSLRQGVSGANVLTF. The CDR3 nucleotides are TGTGCCAGCAGCTTGAGACAGGGGGTCTCTGGGGCCAACGTCCTGACTTTC.

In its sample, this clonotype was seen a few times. The CDR3 protein is CASSLAGTAASEKLFF. The CDR3 coding sequence is TGTGCCAGCAGCTTAGCAGGGACGGCGGCGAGTGAAAAACTGTTTTTT. The J gene is TRBJ1-4, the V gene TRBV7-9; D is possibly TRBD1 (5 bases). CDR3 length equals 16 residues. Germline lookup yields CDR1 SEHNR and CDR2 FQNEAQ (reference sequence). V was trimmed by 0 bases and J by 7 bases, leaving 15 bases between them.

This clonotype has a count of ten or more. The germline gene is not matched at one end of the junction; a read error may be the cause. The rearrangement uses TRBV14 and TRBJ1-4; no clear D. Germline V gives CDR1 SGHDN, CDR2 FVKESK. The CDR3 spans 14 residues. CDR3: CASSQDRENGKLFF. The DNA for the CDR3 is TGTGCCAGCAGCCAAGACCGGGAGAATGGAAAACTGTTTTTT.

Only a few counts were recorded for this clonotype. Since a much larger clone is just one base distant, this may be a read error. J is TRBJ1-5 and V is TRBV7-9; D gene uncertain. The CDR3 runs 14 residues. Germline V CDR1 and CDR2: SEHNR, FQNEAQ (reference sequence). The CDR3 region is CANSLAGSNQPQHF. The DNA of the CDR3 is TGTGCCAACAGCTTAGCGGGAAGCAATCAGCCCCAGCATTTT.

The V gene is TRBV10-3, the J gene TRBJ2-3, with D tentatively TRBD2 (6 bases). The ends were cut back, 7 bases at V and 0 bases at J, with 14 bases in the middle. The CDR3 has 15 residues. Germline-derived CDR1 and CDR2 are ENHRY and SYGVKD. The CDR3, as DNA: TGTGCCATCACCCCGGGCAGCGGGAGCACAGATACGCAGTATTTT. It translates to CAITPGSGSTDTQYF.

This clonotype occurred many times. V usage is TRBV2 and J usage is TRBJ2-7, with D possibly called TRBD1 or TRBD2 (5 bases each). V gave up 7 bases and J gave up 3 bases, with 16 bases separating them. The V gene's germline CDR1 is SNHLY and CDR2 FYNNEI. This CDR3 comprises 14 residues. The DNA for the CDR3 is TGTGCCAGCATTGTGGGACCACTGAGCTACGAGCAGTACTTC. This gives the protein CASIVGPLSYEQYF.

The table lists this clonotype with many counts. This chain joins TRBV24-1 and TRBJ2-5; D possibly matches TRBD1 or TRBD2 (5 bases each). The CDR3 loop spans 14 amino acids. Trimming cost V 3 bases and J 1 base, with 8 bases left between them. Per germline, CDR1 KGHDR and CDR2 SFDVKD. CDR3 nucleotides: TGTGCCACCAGTGATCCCGGGACCCAAGAGACCCAGTACTTC. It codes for CATSDPGTQETQYF.

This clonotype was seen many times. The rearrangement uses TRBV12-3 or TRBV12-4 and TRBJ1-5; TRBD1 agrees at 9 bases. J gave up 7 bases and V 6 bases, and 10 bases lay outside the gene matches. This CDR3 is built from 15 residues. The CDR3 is CASSLGQGLGQPQHF. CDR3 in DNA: TGTGCCAGCAGCCTGGGACAGGGACTTGGACAGCCCCAGCATTTT.

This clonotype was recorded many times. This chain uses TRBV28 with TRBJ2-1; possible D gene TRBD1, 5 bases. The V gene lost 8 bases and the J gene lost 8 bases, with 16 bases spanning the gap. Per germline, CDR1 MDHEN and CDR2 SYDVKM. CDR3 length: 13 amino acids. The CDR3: CASLGLKMYEQFF. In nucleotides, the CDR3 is TGTGCCAGCCTGGGGCTAAAGATGTATGAGCAGTTCTTC.

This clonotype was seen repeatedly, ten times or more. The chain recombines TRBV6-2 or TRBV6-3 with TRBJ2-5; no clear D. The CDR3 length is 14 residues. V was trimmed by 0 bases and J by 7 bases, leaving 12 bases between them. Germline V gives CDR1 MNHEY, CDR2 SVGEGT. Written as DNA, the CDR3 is TGTGCCAGCAGTTACTCGATTGCTGCCGGGACCCAGTACTTC. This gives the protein CASSYSIAAGTQYF.

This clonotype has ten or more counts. The CDR3 reads CAISDPGQPQETQYF. As DNA, the CDR3 is TGTGCCATCAGTGATCCGGGACAACCCCAAGAGACCCAGTACTTC. J is TRBJ2-5 and V is TRBV10-3; a possible D gene is TRBD1 (6 bases). This CDR3 comprises 15 residues. The V end lost 3 bases, the J end lost 1 base, and 12 bases lay between the germline ends. Germline V gene lookup returns CDR1 ENHRY and CDR2 SYGVKD.

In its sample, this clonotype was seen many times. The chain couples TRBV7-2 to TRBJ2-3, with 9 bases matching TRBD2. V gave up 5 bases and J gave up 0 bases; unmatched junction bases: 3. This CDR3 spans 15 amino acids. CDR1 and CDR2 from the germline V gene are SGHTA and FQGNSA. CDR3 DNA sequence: TGTGCCAGCAGCCTTGGACTAGCGAGCACAGATACGCAGTATTTT. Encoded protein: CASSLGLASTDTQYF.

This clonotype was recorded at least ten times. CDR3 protein: CASSPDRRENTGELFF. The CDR3 DNA reads TGTGCCAGCAGTCCAGACAGGAGGGAGAACACCGGGGAGCTGTTTTTT. This chain connects TRBV12-3 or TRBV12-4 to TRBJ2-2; either TRBD1 or TRBD2 may supply D (6 bases each). The CDR3 covers 16 residues. V lost 5 bases and J lost 1, with 14 bases in between.

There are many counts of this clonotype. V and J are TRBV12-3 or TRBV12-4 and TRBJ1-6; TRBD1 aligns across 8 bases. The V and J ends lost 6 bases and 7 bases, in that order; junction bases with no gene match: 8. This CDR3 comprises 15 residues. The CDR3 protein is CASRRSGTGNSPLHF. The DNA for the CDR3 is TGTGCCAGCAGGCGTTCCGGGACAGGAAATTCACCCCTCCACTTT.